This record looks at one TCR beta chain sequence and its context. Its antigen remains unknown. CDR1 is SGHNT and CDR2 is YENEEA in the germline V gene. After removal of 0 bases from V and 10 bases from J, the junction contained 3 bases not matched to a gene. The CDR3 runs to 13 residues. This entry is derived from a study of T cells in narcolepsy. Study conclusions and caveats: In some patient and control memory CD4+ samples, autoreactive clones were absent. Autoreactive clonotypes reportedly recurred in blood of same and different patients, not controls.

TCRdb's copy holds only in-frame clones and misses some; the assay was immunoSEQ multiplex PCR. The sample shows tens of thousands of clones, roughly four fifths of them seen only once. Sample: memory (CD45RA-) CD4+ T cells from blood. The origin of this receptor is a human donor in good health. The V gene is TRBV11-3, the J gene TRBJ2-1; TRBD2 matches 7 bases. The CDR3 loop is CASSLDPGGEQFF. DNA of the CDR3: TGTGCCAGCAGCTTAGATCCCGGGGGGGAGCAGTTCTTC. Variable domain in full (rest from reference TRBV11-3 and TRBJ2-1): EAGVVQSPRYKIIEKKQPVAFWCNPISGHNTLYWYLQNLGQGPELLIRYENEEAVDDSQLPKDRFSAERLKGVDSTLKIQPAELGDSAVYLCASSLDPGGEQFFGPGTRLTVL.